This note documents a single T cell receptor (beta chain) sequence. This specimen comes from a study of blood T cell repertoires in COVID-19. Sequenced by immunoSEQ multiplex PCR; TCRdb stores in-frame clones only, minus some. The table shows 220,000 or so clones, with about 91% occurring only once. The CDR3 has 14 amino acids. From germline, CDR1 is SGHRS and CDR2 YFSETQ. V lost 0 bases and J lost 4, with 10 bases in between. The chain links TRBV5-1 to TRBJ1-2; D might be TRBD1 (5 bases). The source of this sequence is a woman in her forties or fifties with acute COVID-19. Sequencing input: PBMCs or T cells enriched from blood (not recorded which). The CDR3 region is CASSLDGASYGYTF. The CDR3 bases are TGCGCCAGCAGCTTGGATGGGGCTAGCTATGGCTACACCTTC.